A single sample is the source of the 20 T cell receptor beta chains below, sequenced in a study of shared clonotypes between healthy human individuals. Repertoires were generated with immunoSEQ multiplex PCR, while TCRdb's copy carries only in-frame clones and drops some. Here the sample spans about 2 million clones, just under 95% being singletons. CD45RO-negative, CCR7-positively selected cells formed the naive CD8 fraction, excluding terminally differentiated effector memory CD45RA+ cells. Sequencing was performed on naive CD8+ T cells sorted from blood. These receptors all stem from a man aged 18 to 30 in good health.

The rearrangement links TRBV4-3 to TRBJ2-7; 7 nucleotides align to TRBD1. This CDR3 has 15 residues. CDR1 is LGHNA, CDR2 YSLEER, per germline. J gave up 2 bases and V 0 bases, and 4 bases lay outside the gene matches. CDR3: CASSQDNQGAYEQYF. The CDR3 DNA follows: TGCGCCAGCAGCCAAGATAACCAGGGGGCCTACGAGCAGTACTTC.

On this clone: The same CDR3 arises from other DNA sequences in this sample as well. V gene TRBV5-6 combines with J gene TRBJ2-2; D not certain. The germline V gene encodes CDR1 SGHDT and CDR2 YYEEEE. V lost 0 bases and J lost 5, with 5 bases in between. The CDR3 is 13 amino acids. CDR3 region: CASSLGGTGELFF. CDR3 DNA sequence: TGTGCCAGCAGCTTGGGAGGAACCGGGGAGCTGTTTTTT.

The V and J genes are TRBV4-1 and TRBJ2-2; D may correspond to TRBD1 or TRBD2 (6 bases each). V was clipped by 4 bases and J by 7 bases, with 19 bases between them. Germline V CDR1 and CDR2: MGHRA, YSYEKL. The length of the CDR3 is 16 residues. In DNA, the CDR3 is TGCGCCAGCAGCCCTTTACCGGGGGCCGGCGGCGGGGAGCTGTTTTTT. This sequence encodes CASSPLPGAGGGELFF.

The rearrangement links TRBV4-1 to TRBJ1-1; tentative D call: TRBD1 (5 bases). Germline assignment: CDR1 MGHRA and CDR2 YSYEKL. The CDR3 totals 14 residues. V was cut by 1 base and J by 7 bases, with 13 bases left in between. For the CDR3, the DNA is TGCGCCAGCAGCCAAGTCGGAAGGAGGGGTGAAGCTTTCTTT. Residues: CASSQVGRRGEAFF.

The chain couples TRBV13 to TRBJ2-7, with D perhaps assigned TRBD1 or TRBD2 (6 bases each). The CDR3 spans 14 residues. Trimming left V 2 bases short and J 5 bases short, with 13 bases between. The germline V gene encodes CDR1 PRHDT and CDR2 FYEKMQ (reference sequence). CDR3 nucleotide sequence: TGTGCCAGCAGCTTAAACGGACAGCGGGACGAGCAGTACTTC. This encodes CASSLNGQRDEQYF.

This clone was observed once. The V call is TRBV7-2, the J call TRBJ2-7; either TRBD1 or TRBD2 may fit D (5 bases each). The CDR3 is 14 amino acids. The V and J ends lost 3 bases and 0 bases respectively, with 9 bases between them. The germline gives CDR1 SGHTA, CDR2 FQGNSA. The chain's CDR3 is CASSLGPDSYEQYF. The CDR3 region has the DNA TGTGCCAGCAGCTTGGGACCTGACTCCTACGAGCAGTACTTC.

V gene TRBV28 combines with J gene TRBJ1-2; D is perhaps TRBD1 (6 bases). Germline loops: CDR1 MDHEN, CDR2 SYDVKM. V lost 5 bases to trimming and J lost 5 bases, with 15 bases between them. This CDR3 has 14 residues. The CDR3 DNA is TGTGCCAGCAGTCTCCGGACAGCTACTTATGGCTACACCTTC. Translated: CASSLRTATYGYTF.

The V gene is TRBV4-1, the J gene TRBJ2-7, with 7 nucleotides matching TRBD1. CDR3 length equals 14 residues. Trimming cost V 6 bases and J 0 bases; bases outside gene matches: 5. Germline V gives CDR1 MGHRA, CDR2 YSYEKL. CDR3 in amino acids: CASSFRDSSYEQYF. The CDR3 nucleotides read TGCGCCAGCAGTTTTAGGGACAGCTCCTACGAGCAGTACTTC.

The V call is TRBV10-3, the J call TRBJ1-5; 10 positions agree with TRBD1. Germline CDR1 ENHRY, CDR2 SYGVKD. The V gene end was trimmed by 4 bases and the J gene end by 8 bases; junction bases not matched to a gene: 2. The CDR3 is 13 residues long. The CDR3 here is CAISGDRGEPQHF. The CDR3 DNA sequence: TGTGCCATCAGTGGGGACAGGGGCGAGCCCCAGCATTTT.

In this sample, this clone turned up a few times. The chain is built from TRBV27 and TRBJ1-6, with D possibly matching TRBD1 (6 bases). Trimming stripped 4 bases from V and 10 bases from J, with 20 bases between. Germline lookup yields CDR1 MNHEY and CDR2 SMNVEV (reference sequence). CDR3 length: 16 amino acids. This CDR3 is CASSSLTGFPQSPLHF. The CDR3 nucleotides read TGTGCCAGCAGTTCCTTGACAGGTTTCCCACAATCACCCCTCCACTTT.

Worth noting for this clone: In the same sample, other DNA sequences code for this CDR3. The rearrangement joins TRBV28 to TRBJ1-5, with 8 positions matching TRBD1. The CDR3 loop spans 13 amino acids. Losses at the gene ends were 6 bases for V and 6 bases for J; bases not matched to a gene: 4. Germline V gives CDR1 MDHEN, CDR2 SYDVKM. CDR3 region: CASSLDRAQPQHF. The CDR3 DNA follows: TGTGCCAGCAGCCTGGACAGGGCTCAGCCCCAGCATTTT. The full variable domain, rest sourced from reference TRBV28 and TRBJ1-5, is DVKVTQSSRYLVKRTGEKVFLECVQDMDHENMFWYRQDPGLGLRLIYFSYDVKMKEKGDIPEGYSVSREKKERFSLILESASTNQTSMYLCASSLDRAQPQHFGDGTRLSIL.

This chain links TRBV27 with TRBJ2-2, with D possibly matching TRBD2 (6 bases). Germline CDR1 is MNHEY and CDR2 is SMNVEV (reference sequence). V lost 5 bases and J lost 5, with 21 bases in between. The length of the CDR3 is 17 residues. The CDR3 coding sequence is TGTGCCAGCAGTCCTCGGGACTTTCAAGGGGCTACCGGGGAGCTGTTTTTT. Translating it yields CASSPRDFQGATGELFF.

The rearrangement uses TRBV13 and TRBJ2-5; D remains ambiguous. The CDR3 runs 13 residues. The germline CDR1 and CDR2 sequences are PRHDT and FYEKMQ (reference sequence). V was cut by 1 base and J by 3 bases, with 6 bases left in between. In DNA, the CDR3 is TGTGCCAGCAGCTTAGATCCAGAAGAGACCCAGTACTTC. Translated, it gives CASSLDPEETQYF.

The chain carries TRBV5-1 and TRBJ2-5; TRBD2 matches 11 bases. This CDR3 is 16 amino acids long. Germline V gene sequence: CDR1 SGHRS, CDR2 YFSETQ. J gave up 0 bases and V 0 bases, and 1 base lay outside the gene matches. This CDR3 is CASSLELAGDQETQYF. CDR3 nucleotides: TGCGCCAGCAGCTTGGAACTAGCGGGAGACCAAGAGACCCAGTACTTC.

This clone was seen a single time. The rearrangement uses TRBV13 and TRBJ1-4; D not certain. CDR3 length: 16 amino acids. V lost 0 bases and J 5 bases, leaving 13 bases between the germline ends. Per germline, CDR1 PRHDT and CDR2 FYEKMQ (reference sequence). CDR3 sequence: CASSLGPFSSNEKLFF. Written as DNA, the CDR3 is TGTGCCAGCAGCTTAGGCCCCTTTTCCTCAAATGAAAAACTGTTTTTT.

The chain combines TRBV6-5 with TRBJ2-1, with D possibly matching TRBD1 (5 bases). Germline CDR1 is MNHEY and CDR2 is SVGAGI. The V end lost 0 bases, the J end lost 4 bases, and 10 bases lay between the germline ends. The CDR3 is made up of 15 amino acids. The CDR3 DNA sequence: TGTGCCAGCAGTTACTCAGGGGAAGGATACAATGAGCAGTTCTTC. It yields the protein CASSYSGEGYNEQFF.

This clone has only one observation. The chain employs TRBV13 and TRBJ2-7, with 7 bases lining up with TRBD1. Losses at the gene ends were 4 bases for V and 6 bases for J; bases not matched to a gene: 6. The CDR3 sequence is 13 residues long. CDR1 is PRHDT, CDR2 FYEKMQ, per germline (reference sequence). The CDR3 here is CASSYGQDGEQYF. The CDR3 DNA sequence: TGTGCCAGCAGCTACGGACAGGACGGCGAGCAGTACTTC.

This sequence joins TRBV4-3 and TRBJ1-1, with 8 nucleotides matching TRBD1. The length of the CDR3 is 16 residues. Trimming at V came to 4 bases and at J to 4 bases, leaving 11 bases not matched to a gene. Germline CDR1 is LGHNA and CDR2 is YSLEER. The CDR3 coding sequence is TGCGCCAGCAGCCCCGCCGGACAGGGATTTTTCACTGAAGCTTTCTTT. It yields the protein CASSPAGQGFFTEAFF.

The gene calls are TRBV27 and TRBJ1-2, with 8 bases lining up with TRBD1. The CDR3 has 15 residues. Germline V gene lookup returns CDR1 MNHEY and CDR2 SMNVEV (reference sequence). The J segment lost 5 bases and the V segment lost 3 bases, leaving 8 bases of the junction unmatched. CDR3 DNA: TGTGCCAGCAGTTTCCGGGGACAGGCGACGTATGGCTACACCTTC. The encoded protein is CASSFRGQATYGYTF.

V and J are TRBV14 and TRBJ2-5; 9 bases match TRBD2. The CDR3 spans 15 residues. After removal of 4 bases from V and 7 bases from J, the junction contained 10 bases not matched to a gene. Germline V CDR1 and CDR2: SGHDN, FVKESK. In nucleotides, the CDR3 is TGTGCCAGCAGCCCCCGGGCTAGCGGGGCTGGGACCCAGTACTTC. Translated, it gives CASSPRASGAGTQYF.